This T cell receptor beta chain was captured by sequencing in a study of blood T cell repertoires in COVID-19. At the level of the study: Whether acute or convalescent, the COVID-19 samples came from the United States, Italy and Spain. T cells, B-cell-depleted T cells, or PBMCs supplied cDNA or gDNA.

CDR1 and CDR2 (germline): SGHKS, YYEKEE (reference sequence). The CDR3 extends over 17 amino acids. Losses at the gene ends were 0 bases for V and 2 bases for J; bases not matched to a gene: 8. Per the study methods: Using reference gene primer amplification, nucleated cell counts were estimated. The method was immunoSEQ multiplex PCR; TCRdb's version includes in-frame clones alone and lacks a portion of them. That table gives V, J and clone size, and the DNA gave D and trimming. The data contain nearly 80,000 clones, around 84% of them singletons. The rearrangement uses TRBV5-5 and TRBJ2-1, with TRBD2 matching 7 bases. The TCR comes from an older woman with acute or convalescent COVID-19. Specimen: peripheral blood. CDR3: CASSLDFGGSPYNEQFF. The CDR3 nucleotides are TGTGCCAGCAGCTTGGACTTTGGCGGGAGCCCCTACAATGAGCAGTTCTTC.